This entry describes one T cell receptor (beta chain). Antigen specificity is unknown. Other DNA sequences in the same sample also yield this CDR3. Sequencing was performed with immunoSEQ multiplex PCR; in TCRdb, only in-frame clones are kept and a portion is missing. The sample yields some 2,400,000 clones, more than 90% seen once. CDR1 and CDR2 from the germline V gene are SGHRS and YFSETQ. V dropped 0 bases and J dropped 4 bases, with 8 bases sitting between them. There are 14 residues in the CDR3. These data come from a study of shared clonotypes between healthy human individuals. General study results and limits: Rarefaction demonstrated incomplete sorted-subset sequencing despite large depth. Represented diversity, genetic and exposure-history alike, was limited by few donors. Estimated richness was generally greater in naive than memory subsets.

The sequenced sample consisted of naive CD4+ T cells sorted from blood. The subset: CD45RA+ positively selected. The chain combines TRBV5-1 with TRBJ1-5; D gene ambiguous. The receptor was isolated from a man between 18 and 35 years old in good health. CDR3 sequence (DNA): TGCGCCAGCAGCTTGGACGGGGTTAATCAGCCCCAGCATTTT. Its protein product is CASSLDGVNQPQHF.